These 32 T cell receptor beta chains were sequenced from one sample in a study of cytomegalovirus exposure and HLA in healthy donors. Primers: 60 Vbeta forward and 13 Jbeta reverse. Profiling relied on immunoSEQ multiplex PCR, and the TCRdb table lists in-frame clones only, not all of them. The data contain 220,000 or so clones, 75% to 85% of them singletons. The material sequenced was PBMCs. The source of these receptors is a woman between 40 and 50 years old in good health and CMV-seronegative.

V gene TRBV7-3 combines with J gene TRBJ2-2, with 12 bases fitting TRBD2. The CDR3 spans 18 residues. Germline-derived CDR1 and CDR2 are SGHTA and FQGTGA. Trimming took 0 bases from V and 5 from J; bases not matched to a gene: 7. As DNA, the CDR3 is TGTGCCAGCAGCTTAACCCGCCTAGCGGGAGGGGGAACCGGGGAGCTGTTTTTT. Translating gives CASSLTRLAGGGTGELFF.

The gene calls are TRBV7-9 and TRBJ2-7, with 7 bases lining up with TRBD2. Unmatched junction bases numbered 12, after V lost 1 base and J lost 3 bases. The germline V gene encodes CDR1 SEHNR and CDR2 FQNEAQ (reference sequence). CDR3 length: 17 residues. The DNA for the CDR3 is TGTGCCAGCAGCTTAGGTTCTGGCGGGGCGGGGGTCTACGAGCAGTACTTC. Translation gives CASSLGSGGAGVYEQYF.

In DNA form, the CDR3 reads TGTGCCAGCAGGTTCCCCCAAACAGGGCCCAGCACTGAAGCTTTCTTT. Translating gives CASRFPQTGPSTEAFF. This chain connects TRBV2 to TRBJ1-1; D might be TRBD1 (6 bases). CDR1 and CDR2 from the germline V gene are SNHLY and FYNNEI. This CDR3 is built from 16 residues. Trimming took off 6 bases at V and 4 bases at J, with 21 bases between the two ends.

The chain employs TRBV7-9 and TRBJ2-1, with 7 bases aligning to TRBD2. After removal of 8 bases from V and 4 bases from J, the junction contained 8 bases not matched to a gene. The V gene's germline CDR1 is SEHNR and CDR2 FQNEAQ (reference sequence). This CDR3 has 14 amino acids. The CDR3 DNA is TGTGCCAGCCCAACTAGCGAGAAATACAATGAGCAGTTCTTC. This gives the protein CASPTSEKYNEQFF.

The chain is built from TRBV18 and TRBJ2-7; 7 bases align to TRBD1. CDR1 and CDR2 (germline): KGHSH, LQKENI. Trimming removed 2 bases from V and 2 bases from J; junction bases left unmatched: 9. The CDR3 length is 16 residues. As DNA, the CDR3 is TGTGCCAGCTCACCAACCCCACAGGGGCTTACCTACGAGCAGTACTTC. This sequence encodes CASSPTPQGLTYEQYF.

The chain carries TRBV19 and TRBJ2-1; weak D call: TRBD2 (6 bases). CDR1 and CDR2 from the germline V gene are LNHDA and SQIVND (reference sequence). Deletions cut 8 bases from V and 4 bases from J, with 15 bases between. The CDR3 loop spans 14 amino acids. The CDR3 spells CASHRESQYNEQFF. DNA of the CDR3: TGTGCCAGTCACCGGGAGTCGCAGTACAATGAGCAGTTCTTC.

The chain joins TRBV5-1 to TRBJ2-3, with D possibly matching TRBD2 (5 bases). V was pared by 0 bases and J by 5 bases, with 10 bases between. The length of the CDR3 is 14 residues. Per germline, CDR1 SGHRS and CDR2 YFSETQ. The CDR3 bases are TGCGCCAGCAGCTTGGGTCGGGCGGGAGATACGCAGTATTTT. It codes for CASSLGRAGDTQYF. The variable domain in full, completed from reference TRBV5-1 and TRBJ2-3, reads KAGVTQTPRYLIKTRGQQVTLSCSPISGHRSVSWYQQTPGQGLQFLFEYFSETQRNKGNFPGRFSGRQFSNSRSEMNVSTLELGDSALYLCASSLGRAGDTQYFGPGTRLTVL.

V is TRBV10-3 and J is TRBJ2-7, with TRBD2 matching 10 bases. Germline CDR1 reads ENHRY; CDR2 reads SYGVKD. V trimming: 3 bases; J trimming: 4 bases; junction bases outside the gene matches: 6. The CDR3 has 15 amino acids. CDR3 sequence (DNA): TGTGCCATCAGTGACCTAGCGGGAGAGGGGTACGAGCAGTACTTC. This translates into CAISDLAGEGYEQYF.

The chain links TRBV19 to TRBJ2-2; the match to TRBD1 covers 7 bases. Germline CDR1 is LNHDA and CDR2 is SQIVND (reference sequence). The V segment lost 3 bases and the J segment 0 bases; nucleotides outside the gene matches: 7. The CDR3 is 17 amino acids. The CDR3 nucleotides read TGTGCCAGTAGTATCGGTTACAGGGGCCCGAACACCGGGGAGCTGTTTTTT. Encoded protein: CASSIGYRGPNTGELFF.

This chain links TRBV10-1 with TRBJ2-2; D gene ambiguous. Germline CDR1 reads WNHNN; CDR2 reads SYGVQD (reference sequence). The V and J ends lost 0 bases and 4 bases respectively, with 6 bases between them. This CDR3 has 14 residues. CDR3 sequence: CASSESYFTGELFF. CDR3 bases: TGCGCCAGCAGTGAGTCTTACTTCACCGGGGAGCTGTTTTTT.

This clone was counted between two and nine times. CDR3 sequence (DNA): TGCGCCAGCAGCGAGCGCCCCGGACATCACACTGAAGCTTTCTTT. It translates to CASSERPGHHTEAFF. J is TRBJ1-1 and V is TRBV5-1; maybe TRBD1 (5 bases). The CDR3 has 15 residues. Germline lookup yields CDR1 SGHRS and CDR2 YFSETQ. V lost 4 bases, J lost 3 bases, and 16 bases lay in between.

This clone was seen just once. The chain carries TRBV30 and TRBJ1-1; unclear D gene. Germline V lookup: CDR1 GTSNPN, CDR2 SVGIG (reference sequence). Trimming cost V 0 bases and J 8 bases, with 7 bases left between them. CDR3 size: 11 residues. DNA of the CDR3: TGTGCCTGGAGTGTAAGAGGGGAAGCTTTCTTT. Its translation is CAWSVRGEAFF.

This clone was counted a single time. The V gene is TRBV4-2, the J gene TRBJ1-1, with D perhaps matching TRBD1 (5 bases). The V end lost 1 base, the J end lost 4 bases, and 19 bases lay between the germline ends. Germline V gene sequence: CDR1 LGHNA, CDR2 YNFKEQ. The CDR3 contains 17 residues. Here the CDR3 DNA reads TGTGCCAGCAGCCAAGGGATAGGTGCCCCGGGGGGCACTGAAGCTTTCTTT. Translation: CASSQGIGAPGGTEAFF.

The rearrangement links TRBV28 to TRBJ2-7; 11 nucleotides agree with TRBD2. The CDR3 runs 16 residues. With V trimmed by 4 bases and J by 0 bases, 5 bases remained unmatched. Germline CDR1 MDHEN, CDR2 SYDVKM. CDR3 sequence: CASSSPTSGNSYEQYF. As DNA, the CDR3 is TGTGCCAGCAGTTCCCCGACTAGCGGGAACTCCTACGAGCAGTACTTC.

The V gene is TRBV19, the J gene TRBJ1-2, with 7 nucleotides matching TRBD1. The CDR3 covers 15 residues. The V gene end was trimmed by 6 bases and the J gene end by 7 bases; junction bases not matched to a gene: 14. Germline values: CDR1 LNHDA, CDR2 SQIVND (reference sequence). The CDR3 region has the DNA TGTGCCAGTAGCTTGACATCGACAGGGATAAGTGGCTACACCTTC. It translates to CASSLTSTGISGYTF.

The chain carries TRBV15 and TRBJ1-4, with 9 bases that match TRBD1. The CDR3 totals 15 residues. V lost 2 bases and J lost 7; bases outside the gene matches: 5. Germline lookup yields CDR1 LNHNV and CDR2 YYDKDF (reference sequence). CDR3 DNA: TGTGCCACCAGCAGAAGGACAGGGGCTACTGAAAAACTGTTTTTT. Encoded protein: CATSRRTGATEKLFF. Based on the CDR3 plus reference TRBV15 and TRBJ1-4, the full variable domain is DAMVIQNPRYQVTQFGKPVTLSCSQTLNHNVMYWYQQKSSQAPKLLFHYYDKDFNNEADTPDNFQSRRPNTSFCFLDIRSPGLGDTAMYLCATSRRTGATEKLFFGSGTQLSVL.

The CDR3 region is CASSPWTGGSSGANVLTF. The CDR3 bases are TGTGCCAGCAGTCCCTGGACAGGGGGCAGTTCTGGGGCCAACGTCCTGACTTTC. The rearrangement joins TRBV27 to TRBJ2-6; 11 bases match TRBD1. Germline V CDR1 and CDR2: MNHEY, SMNVEV (reference sequence). With 5 bases clipped from V and 1 base from J, the junction kept 7 bases outside the gene matches. The CDR3 totals 18 residues.

The rearrangement links TRBV7-2 to TRBJ1-6; 9 nucleotides match TRBD1. CDR1 and CDR2 (germline): SGHTA, FQGNSA. The V gene end was trimmed by 4 bases and the J gene end by 10 bases; junction bases not matched to a gene: 8. The CDR3 is made up of 15 amino acids. CDR3 region: CASSSTGTGPSPLHF. CDR3 bases: TGTGCCAGCAGCTCTACCGGGACAGGGCCCTCACCCCTCCACTTT.

The chain carries TRBV10-2 and TRBJ2-2, with 9 bases lining up with TRBD1. Germline assignment: CDR1 WSHSY and CDR2 SAAADI. V lost 6 bases and J lost 9; bases outside the gene matches: 11. The CDR3 loop spans 15 amino acids. The DNA for the CDR3 is TGCGCCAGCAGACGACAGGGGGTTTACTCCAGGGAGCTGTTTTTT. Its protein product is CASRRQGVYSRELFF.

Note on this clone: The sample has other DNA sequences that encode this CDR3 too. This chain uses TRBV19 with TRBJ2-7, with D perhaps matching TRBD2 (6 bases). The CDR3 covers 13 residues. V was cut by 1 base and J by 4 bases, with 8 bases left in between. Germline CDR1 and CDR2: LNHDA and SQIVND (reference sequence). The DNA of the CDR3 is TGTGCCAGTAGTATAGGCGGGGCGTACGAGCAGTACTTC. This codes for CASSIGGAYEQYF.

J is TRBJ2-7 and V is TRBV29-1; D gene unclear. V lost 4 bases, J lost 2 bases, and 12 bases lay in between. This CDR3 contains 13 residues. Germline CDR1 reads SQVTM; CDR2 reads ANQGSEA. The CDR3 loop reads CSVARTEPYEQYF. CDR3 coding DNA: TGCAGCGTTGCAAGAACGGAGCCCTACGAGCAGTACTTC.

The chain joins TRBV30 to TRBJ1-5; D may be TRBD1 (6 bases). This CDR3 region has 13 residues. Trimming left V 5 bases short and J 2 bases short, with 10 bases between. Germline CDR1 and CDR2: GTSNPN and SVGIG (reference sequence). CDR3 loop: CAWGNRGNQPQHF. CDR3 DNA: TGTGCCTGGGGAAACAGGGGCAATCAGCCCCAGCATTTT.

The V gene is TRBV5-1, the J gene TRBJ2-3; 12 positions agree with TRBD2. Germline V CDR1 and CDR2: SGHRS, YFSETQ. V lost 8 bases to trimming and J lost 4 bases; unmatched junction nucleotides: 8. CDR3 length: 15 amino acids. Here the CDR3 reads CASSTGTSGPDTQYF. The CDR3 DNA reads TGCGCCAGTAGTACCGGGACTAGCGGGCCAGATACGCAGTATTTT.

The rearrangement uses TRBV7-8 and TRBJ2-2, with 8 bases aligning to TRBD2. V lost 5 bases to trimming and J lost 3 bases; unmatched junction nucleotides: 2. This CDR3 comprises 14 residues. CDR1 is SGHVS and CDR2 is FQNEAQ in the germline V gene. CDR3 sequence: CASSGLAYTGELFF. The CDR3 DNA reads as TGTGCCAGCAGCGGACTAGCTTACACCGGGGAGCTGTTTTTT.

The J gene is TRBJ1-5, the V gene TRBV7-9; D unresolved. This CDR3 has 15 amino acids. Trimming took off 0 bases at V and 6 bases at J, with 12 bases between the two ends. Looked up from germline, CDR1 is SEHNR and CDR2 is FQNEAQ (reference sequence). CDR3 loop: CASSLAEGESQPQHF. The DNA of the CDR3 is TGTGCCAGCAGCTTAGCTGAGGGCGAGAGTCAGCCCCAGCATTTT.

This clone was observed a handful of times. The chain links TRBV27 to TRBJ2-7; TRBD1 agrees at 8 bases. V lost 3 bases, J lost 3 bases, and 4 bases stayed unmatched. This CDR3 spans 14 amino acids. CDR1 and CDR2 from the germline V gene are MNHEY and SMNVEV (reference sequence). CDR3 in DNA: TGTGCCAGCAGTTTCCGGGACAGGATCTACGAGCAGTACTTC. Its translation is CASSFRDRIYEQYF.

This clone turned up a few times. The chain combines TRBV7-2 with TRBJ2-1, with 7 nucleotides matching TRBD2. Germline V CDR1 and CDR2: SGHTA, FQGNSA. V shed 5 bases, J shed 7 bases, and the junction held 11 bases outside the gene matches. This CDR3 is built from 15 residues. DNA for the CDR3: TGTGCCAGCAGCCCCCAGGGCGGGAGCATGAATGAGCAGTTCTTC. It translates to CASSPQGGSMNEQFF. Full variable domain (rest looked up from reference TRBV7-2 and TRBJ2-1): GAGVSQSPSNKVTEKGKDVELRCDPISGHTALYWYRQSLGQGLEFLIYFQGNSAPDKSGLPSDRFSAERTGGSVSTLTIQRTQQEDSAVYLCASSPQGGSMNEQFFGPGTRLTVL.

The CDR3 DNA reads as TGTGCCAGCAGCCCCCCGGGGGGGGCGAGGTTCACCGGGGAGCTGTTTTTT. Translated: CASSPPGGARFTGELFF. The chain is built from TRBV7-2 and TRBJ2-2; 8 nucleotides line up with TRBD2. This CDR3 has 17 amino acids. CDR1 is SGHTA, CDR2 FQGNSA, per germline. The V and J ends lost 5 bases and 4 bases, in that order; junction bases with no gene match: 12.

The chain has TRBV27 and TRBJ2-2; TRBD1 agrees at 8 bases. Trimming at V came to 4 bases and at J to 6 bases, leaving 1 base not matched to a gene. Germline V gene sequence: CDR1 MNHEY, CDR2 SMNVEV (reference sequence). CDR3 length equals 13 residues. CDR3: CASSSQGAGELFF. As DNA, the CDR3 is TGTGCCAGCAGTTCACAGGGGGCCGGGGAGCTGTTTTTT.

This chain joins TRBV27 and TRBJ1-1; weak D call: TRBD1 (5 bases). Trimming left V 4 bases short and J 1 base short, with 10 bases between. Germline V gene data show CDR1 as MNHEY and CDR2 as SMNVEV (reference sequence). CDR3 length: 14 amino acids. CDR3 protein: CASSSSDKNTEAFF. CDR3 nucleotide sequence: TGTGCCAGCAGTTCCTCGGACAAGAACACTGAAGCTTTCTTT.

A word on this clone: Other nucleotide sequences from this sample produce the same CDR3. The V gene is TRBV13, the J gene TRBJ1-1, with D perhaps TRBD1 (5 bases). CDR1 is PRHDT and CDR2 is FYEKMQ in the germline V gene (reference sequence). This CDR3 is built from 15 residues. Deletions cut 1 base from V and 0 bases from J, with 9 bases between. The CDR3 coding sequence is TGTGCCAGCAGCTTAGAGGGGAGGGTGAACACTGAAGCTTTCTTT. Residues: CASSLEGRVNTEAFF.

This clone has a handful of counts. The chain employs TRBV7-2 and TRBJ2-7, with a possible D match to TRBD1 (6 bases). The length of the CDR3 is 12 residues. Trimming left V 8 bases short and J 3 bases short, with 11 bases between. Germline-derived CDR1 and CDR2 are SGHTA and FQGNSA. CDR3 residues: CASGRGIYEQYF. Here the CDR3 DNA reads TGTGCCAGCGGAAGGGGGATCTACGAGCAGTACTTC.